A selection of T cell receptor beta chains follows, all from one sample in a study of T-cell reconstitution after alpha-beta-depleted transplantation in children. TCRdb recomputed calls from the PCR reads with MiXCR, one row per CDR3 protein. Among approximately 520,000 distinct CDR3 sequences listed, 32% were seen once. This material consisted of PBMCs from the stem cell graft donor, taken from the stem cell graft. The receptors shown here come from a human donor who donated a stem cell graft to a child with aplastic anemia. The CDR3 runs from the conserved cysteine through the conserved F or W. The order of the fields is CDR3 protein, CDR3 DNA, V gene, D gene, clone size, J gene, CDR3 length. The D gene is left open where the match is weak. Clone size appears in some rows only: once, few, many, or a class for an expanded clone.

CDR3 protein: CSVIYRGETQYF; CDR3 DNA: TGCAGCGTTATTTACAGGGGAGAGACCCAGTACTTC; V gene: TRBV29-1; D gene: TRBD1; clone size: -; J gene: TRBJ2-5; CDR3 length: 12
CDR3 protein: CSATGTGKTGELFF; CDR3 DNA: TGCAGTGCTACCGGGACAGGGAAGACCGGGGAGCTGTTTTTT; V gene: TRBV20-1; D gene: TRBD1; clone size: -; J gene: TRBJ2-2; CDR3 length: 14
CDR3 protein: CASSTRQENTEAFF; CDR3 DNA: TGTGCCAGTAGTACACGGCAGGAAAACACTGAAGCTTTCTTT; V gene: TRBV19; D gene: -; clone size: few; J gene: TRBJ1-1; CDR3 length: 14
CDR3 protein: CASSPGTSGNQETQYF; CDR3 DNA: TGTGCCAGCAGCCCCGGGACTAGCGGAAACCAAGAGACCCAGTACTTC; V gene: TRBV6-2/TRBV6-3; D gene: TRBD2; clone size: -; J gene: TRBJ2-5; CDR3 length: 16
CDR3 protein: CASSLGKFEQYF; CDR3 DNA: TGCGCCAGCAGCTTGGGGAAGTTCGAGCAGTACTTC; V gene: TRBV5-1; D gene: -; clone size: many; J gene: TRBJ2-7; CDR3 length: 12
CDR3 protein: CSAVRPDQETQYF; CDR3 DNA: TGCAGTGCCGTTAGACCGGATCAAGAGACCCAGTACTTC; V gene: TRBV20-1; D gene: -; clone size: -; J gene: TRBJ2-5; CDR3 length: 13
CDR3 protein: CSVEDSKGQGANVLTF; CDR3 DNA: TGCAGCGTTGAAGATAGTAAGGGGCAAGGGGCCAACGTCCTGACTTTC; V gene: TRBV29-1; D gene: -; clone size: few; J gene: TRBJ2-6; CDR3 length: 16
CDR3 protein: CASSRLAGVEDTQYF; CDR3 DNA: TGTGCCAGCAGCCGACTAGCGGGAGTGGAAGATACGCAGTATTTT; V gene: TRBV6-1; D gene: TRBD2; clone size: -; J gene: TRBJ2-3; CDR3 length: 15
CDR3 protein: CAWGRPGSAFF; CDR3 DNA: TGTGCCTGGGGTCGACCCGGCTCGGCTTTCTTT; V gene: TRBV30; D gene: -; clone size: few; J gene: TRBJ1-1; CDR3 length: 11
CDR3 protein: CASSLAGHVNTEAFF; CDR3 DNA: TGTGCCAGCAGCTTAGCGGGACATGTGAACACTGAAGCTTTCTTT; V gene: TRBV7-2; D gene: -; clone size: few; J gene: TRBJ1-1; CDR3 length: 15
CDR3 protein: CATGRQSPYEQYF; CDR3 DNA: TGTGCCACGGGGCGGCAATCTCCATACGAGCAGTACTTC; V gene: TRBV28; D gene: -; clone size: -; J gene: TRBJ2-7; CDR3 length: 13
CDR3 protein: CASTPWAGTNTEAFF; CDR3 DNA: TGTGCCAGCACTCCCTGGGCAGGGACGAACACTGAAGCTTTCTTT; V gene: TRBV12-3/TRBV12-4; D gene: -; clone size: few; J gene: TRBJ1-1; CDR3 length: 15
CDR3 protein: CSASGLMNTGELFF; CDR3 DNA: TGCAGTGCTTCAGGGCTGATGAACACCGGGGAGCTGTTTTTT; V gene: TRBV20-1; D gene: -; clone size: -; J gene: TRBJ2-2; CDR3 length: 14
CDR3 protein: CASRLTGSGTEAFF; CDR3 DNA: TGTGCCAGCAGGCTGACGGGGTCGGGCACTGAAGCTTTCTTT; V gene: TRBV7-2; D gene: -; clone size: few; J gene: TRBJ1-1; CDR3 length: 14
CDR3 protein: CASSLGPGGTLNTGELFF; CDR3 DNA: TGTGCCAGCAGCTTAGGGCCGGGGGGGACACTTAACACCGGGGAGCTGTTTTTT; V gene: TRBV7-3; D gene: TRBD2; clone size: -; J gene: TRBJ2-2; CDR3 length: 18